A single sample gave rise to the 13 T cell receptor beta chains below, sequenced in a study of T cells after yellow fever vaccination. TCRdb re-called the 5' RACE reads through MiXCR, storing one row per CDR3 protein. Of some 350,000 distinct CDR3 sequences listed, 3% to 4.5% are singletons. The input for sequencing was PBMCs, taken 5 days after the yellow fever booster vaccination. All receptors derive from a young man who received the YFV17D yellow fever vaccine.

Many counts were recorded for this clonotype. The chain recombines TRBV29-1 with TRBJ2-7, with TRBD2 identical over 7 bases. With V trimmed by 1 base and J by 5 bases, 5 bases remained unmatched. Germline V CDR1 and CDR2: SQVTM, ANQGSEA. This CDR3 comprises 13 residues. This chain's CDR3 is CSVEGGGFHEQYF. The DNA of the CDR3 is TGCAGCGTTGAAGGGGGGGGGTTCCACGAGCAGTACTTC.

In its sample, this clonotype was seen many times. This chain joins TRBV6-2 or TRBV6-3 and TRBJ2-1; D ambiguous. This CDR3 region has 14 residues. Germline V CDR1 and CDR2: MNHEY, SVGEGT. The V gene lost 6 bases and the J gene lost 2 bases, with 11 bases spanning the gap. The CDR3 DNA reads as TGTGCCAGCAGCCAAGACTCCCCCTACAATGAGCAGTTCTTC. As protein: CASSQDSPYNEQFF.

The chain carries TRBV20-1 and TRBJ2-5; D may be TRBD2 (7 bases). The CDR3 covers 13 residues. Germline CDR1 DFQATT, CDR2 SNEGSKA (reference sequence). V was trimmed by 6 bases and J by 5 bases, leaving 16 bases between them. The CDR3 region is CSANPGGVETQYF. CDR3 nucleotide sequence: TGCAGTGCGAACCCGGGGGGCGTGGAGACCCAGTACTTC.

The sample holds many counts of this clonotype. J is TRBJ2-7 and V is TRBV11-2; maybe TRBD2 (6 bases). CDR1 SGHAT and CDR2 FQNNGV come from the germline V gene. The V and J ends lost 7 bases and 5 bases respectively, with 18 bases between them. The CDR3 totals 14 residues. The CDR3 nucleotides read TGTGCCAGCACCCCCAGGGAGGATAGTAACGAGCAGTACTTC. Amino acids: CASTPREDSNEQYF.

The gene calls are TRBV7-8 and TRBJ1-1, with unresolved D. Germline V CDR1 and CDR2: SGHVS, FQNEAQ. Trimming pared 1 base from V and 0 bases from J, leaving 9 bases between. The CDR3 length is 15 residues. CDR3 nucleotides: TGTGCCAGCAGCTTAGGGACCAAGGTGAACACTGAAGCTTTCTTT. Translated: CASSLGTKVNTEAFF.

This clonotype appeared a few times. DNA of the CDR3: TGTGCCAGCAGCTCGACAGGCGGGAATGAGCAGTTCTTC. This encodes CASSSTGGNEQFF. V and J are TRBV7-3 and TRBJ2-1; tentatively, D is TRBD1 (6 bases). The CDR3 has 13 amino acids. V was clipped by 4 bases and J by 7 bases, with 11 bases between them. Germline lookup yields CDR1 SGHTA and CDR2 FQGTGA.

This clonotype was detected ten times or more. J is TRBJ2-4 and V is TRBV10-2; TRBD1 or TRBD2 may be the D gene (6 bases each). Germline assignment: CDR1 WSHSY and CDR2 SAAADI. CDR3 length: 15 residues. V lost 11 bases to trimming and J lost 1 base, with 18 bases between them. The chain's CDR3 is CAGLYPGGAKNIQYF. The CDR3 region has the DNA TGCGCCGGCCTTTATCCCGGGGGCGCCAAAAACATTCAGTACTTC.

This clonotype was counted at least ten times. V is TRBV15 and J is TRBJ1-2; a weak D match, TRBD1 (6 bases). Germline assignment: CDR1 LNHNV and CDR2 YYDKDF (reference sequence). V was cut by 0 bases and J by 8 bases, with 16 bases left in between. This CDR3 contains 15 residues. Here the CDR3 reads CATSREWARGEGYTF. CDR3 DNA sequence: TGTGCCACCAGCAGAGAGTGGGCCAGGGGAGAGGGCTACACCTTC.

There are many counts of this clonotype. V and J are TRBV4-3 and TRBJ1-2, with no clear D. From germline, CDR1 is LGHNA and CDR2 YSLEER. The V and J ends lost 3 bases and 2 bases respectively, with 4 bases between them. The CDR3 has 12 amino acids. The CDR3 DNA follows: TGCGCCAGCAGCCAGGGGAACTATGGCTACACCTTC. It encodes CASSQGNYGYTF.

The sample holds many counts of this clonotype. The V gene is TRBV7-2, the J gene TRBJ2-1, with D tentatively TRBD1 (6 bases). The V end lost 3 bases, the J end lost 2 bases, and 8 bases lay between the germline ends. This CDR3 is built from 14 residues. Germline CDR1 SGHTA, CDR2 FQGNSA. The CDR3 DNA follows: TGTGCCAGCAGCTTTCAGGGGACCTACAATGAGCAGTTCTTC. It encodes CASSFQGTYNEQFF.

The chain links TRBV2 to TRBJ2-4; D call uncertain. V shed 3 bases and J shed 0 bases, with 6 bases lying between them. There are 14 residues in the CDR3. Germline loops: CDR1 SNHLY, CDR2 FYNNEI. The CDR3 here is CASSDPLAKNIQYF. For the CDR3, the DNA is TGTGCCAGCAGTGACCCTTTAGCCAAAAACATTCAGTACTTC.

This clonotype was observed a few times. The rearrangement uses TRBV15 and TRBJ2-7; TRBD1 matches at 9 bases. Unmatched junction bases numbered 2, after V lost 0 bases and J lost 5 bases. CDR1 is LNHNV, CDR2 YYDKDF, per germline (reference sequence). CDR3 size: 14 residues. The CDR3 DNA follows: TGTGCCACCAGCAGAGATAGGACAGGGGACGAGCAGTACTTC. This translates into CATSRDRTGDEQYF.

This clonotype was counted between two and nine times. CDR3 in amino acids: CSVQGRGSKTYEQYF. DNA of the CDR3: TGCAGCGTACAGGGCCGGGGATCCAAGACCTACGAGCAGTACTTC. V usage is TRBV29-1 and J usage is TRBJ2-7, with D perhaps matching TRBD1 (6 bases). Germline values: CDR1 SQVTM, CDR2 ANQGSEA. V lost 6 bases and J lost 2, with 20 bases in between. This CDR3 contains 15 residues.